The T cell receptor beta chain under discussion was sequenced for a study of blood T cell repertoires in COVID-19. Clones were sequenced by immunoSEQ multiplex PCR, and TCRdb holds only the in-frame ones, with some missing. Of around 420,000 clones listed, approximately 85% are singletons. This clone showed up just once. V was cut by 7 bases and J by 4 bases, with 16 bases left in between. The V gene's germline CDR1 is SGHVS and CDR2 FQNEAQ. This CDR3 region has 14 residues. The chain carries TRBV7-8 and TRBJ1-1; D gene uncertain. The TCR comes from a middle-aged woman with acute COVID-19. Sequencing was performed on PBMCs or T cells enriched from blood (not recorded which). The CDR3 region is CASKSPGKGTEAFF. Here the CDR3 DNA reads TGTGCCAGCAAAAGTCCGGGGAAAGGCACTGAAGCTTTCTTT.